This TCR beta chain is drawn from a study of blood T cells in healthy people across ages. This CDR3 has 13 amino acids. V was trimmed by 3 bases and J by 6 bases, leaving 12 bases between them. CDR1 is DFQATT, CDR2 SNEGSKA, per germline (reference sequence). In its sample, this clonotype was seen a few times. PCR was performed a second time for roughly 6 to 12 cycles using a sample-barcoded 5' primer and a J-beta primer mix. One entry per CDR3 protein results from TCRdb running MiXCR on the 5' RACE reads. The sample lists fewer than 800,000 distinct CDR3 sequences, around half seen once, with around a third in the top ten.

This sequence was found in a woman aged 55-75 years in good health. The chain couples TRBV20-1 to TRBJ2-4; D might be TRBD1 (5 bases). What was sequenced was blood. CDR3 region: CSASRQGLNIQYF. CDR3 sequence (DNA): TGCAGTGCTAGCCGCCAGGGCTTAAACATTCAGTACTTC.